Presented here are 14 T cell receptor beta chains from one specimen sequenced in a study of Tregs in tolerant kidney transplant recipients. TCRdb's copy holds only in-frame clones and misses some; the assay was immunoSEQ multiplex PCR. The sample records some 88,000 clones, 85% to 95% being singletons. Sequenced input: CD8+ T cells from blood. The receptors come from a human donor in good health.

This clone was seen a few times. The chain uses TRBV25-1 and TRBJ1-1; D is ambiguous. The germline V gene has CDR1 MGHDK and CDR2 SYGVNS. Trimming stripped 2 bases from V and 11 bases from J, with 12 bases between. CDR3 length: 12 amino acids. The CDR3 region has the DNA TGTGCCAGCAGTGAAAGGTACAGTGAGGCTTTCTTT. Protein product: CASSERYSEAFF.

This sequence joins TRBV12-1 and TRBJ1-3. TRBV12-1 is an annotated pseudogene. This CDR3 comprises 15 residues. The CDR3 DNA sequence: TGTGCCAGCGGGGGCCCAGGGAGGGTTGGAAACACCATATATTTT. Protein sequence: CASGGPGRVGNTIYF.

The rearrangement links TRBV5-6 to TRBJ1-2, with a weak D call TRBD1 (5 bases). Trimming removed 0 bases from V and 0 bases from J, with 15 bases in between. This CDR3 has 17 amino acids. Per the germline V gene, CDR1 is SGHDT and CDR2 is YYEEEE. The CDR3 spells CASSLDPWQGPNYGYTF. Written as DNA, the CDR3 is TGTGCCAGCAGCTTGGATCCGTGGCAGGGCCCTAACTATGGCTACACCTTC.

The V and J genes are TRBV6-5 and TRBJ1-1, with a tentative D call TRBD1 (6 bases). CDR1 and CDR2 (germline): MNHEY, SVGAGI. This CDR3 has 13 residues. V lost 1 base and J lost 5, with 8 bases in between. The CDR3 DNA follows: TGTGCCAGCAGTTACTGGAGGGGGACTGAAGCTTTCTTT. As protein: CASSYWRGTEAFF.

V is TRBV9 and J is TRBJ2-7; 11 bases map to TRBD1. V lost 0 bases, J lost 3 bases, and 2 bases stayed unmatched. Germline lookup yields CDR1 SGDLS and CDR2 YYNGEE. The CDR3 covers 15 residues. For the CDR3, the DNA is TGTGCCAGCAGCGTAGGAGGGACAGGGGGCTACGAGCAGTACTTC. This encodes CASSVGGTGGYEQYF. Variable domain in full (rest from reference TRBV9 and TRBJ2-7): DSGVTQTPKHLITATGQRVTLRCSPRSGDLSVYWYQQSLDQGLQFLIQYYNGEERAKGNILERFSAQQFPDLHSELNLSSLELGDSALYFCASSVGGTGGYEQYFGPGTRLTVT.

This clone has just one count. This chain uses TRBV7-9 with TRBJ1-1; a weak D match, TRBD1 (5 bases). Germline lookup yields CDR1 SEHNR and CDR2 FQNEAQ (reference sequence). V was cut by 4 bases and J by 4 bases, with 7 bases left in between. The length of the CDR3 is 12 residues. The CDR3 sequence is CASSSGLTEAFF. CDR3 coding DNA: TGTGCCAGCAGCTCGGGACTCACTGAAGCTTTCTTT.

The V and J genes are TRBV9 and TRBJ1-4; D is undetermined. The CDR3 loop spans 15 amino acids. Trimming shortened V by 4 bases and J by 6 bases, and 16 bases separated the two germline ends. Germline CDR1 is SGDLS and CDR2 is YYNGEE. CDR3 nucleotide sequence: TGTGCCAGCAGCCTTGATACTTCAGCCCATGAAAAACTGTTTTTT. Encoded protein: CASSLDTSAHEKLFF.

As regards this clone: This same CDR3 is encoded by further DNA sequences in the sample. The CDR3 protein is CASSPLGYEQYF. The CDR3 DNA sequence: TGTGCCAGCAGCCCCCTAGGCTACGAGCAGTACTTC. V usage is TRBV27 and J usage is TRBJ2-7; D uncertain. The CDR3 length is 12 residues. CDR1 is MNHEY, CDR2 SMNVEV, per germline (reference sequence). V lost 6 bases and J 3 bases, leaving 9 bases between the germline ends.

This rearrangement joins TRBV9 to TRBJ2-7; the match to TRBD2 covers 8 bases. CDR3 size: 16 residues. Germline lookup yields CDR1 SGDLS and CDR2 YYNGEE. V was pared by 3 bases and J by 2 bases, with 10 bases of the junction left unmatched. The CDR3 nucleotides read TGTGCCAGCAGCGGGAGGGCGGGGGGTTCCACCTACGAGCAGTACTTC. Protein product: CASSGRAGGSTYEQYF.

The chain has TRBV19 and TRBJ1-1, with a tentative D call TRBD1 (5 bases). V dropped 4 bases and J dropped 3 bases, with 12 bases sitting between them. This CDR3 contains 14 residues. Germline CDR1 and CDR2: LNHDA and SQIVND (reference sequence). The CDR3 nucleotides read TGTGCCAGTAGTACGGACAATGGGTACACTGAAGCTTTCTTT. It is translated as CASSTDNGYTEAFF.

In this sample, this clone turned up a few times. The rearrangement uses TRBV6-4 and TRBJ2-3; D may be TRBD1 or TRBD2 (5 bases each). The CDR3 sequence is 15 residues long. Germline CDR1 is MRHNA and CDR2 is SNTAGT. Trimming removed 2 bases from V and 6 bases from J, with 15 bases in between. CDR3 sequence reads: CASSDGTSSADTQYF. CDR3 DNA: TGTGCCAGCAGTGACGGGACCTCTTCGGCGGATACGCAGTATTTT.

The chain couples TRBV5-4 to TRBJ2-3, with 8 bases that match TRBD2. CDR1 is SGHNT, CDR2 YYREEE, per germline (reference sequence). The CDR3 is 17 residues long. The V segment lost 4 bases and the J segment 2 bases; nucleotides outside the gene matches: 12. This CDR3 is CASSQNPAGVNTDTQYF. CDR3 DNA sequence: TGTGCCAGCAGCCAAAATCCAGCGGGAGTCAACACAGATACGCAGTATTTT.

The chain couples TRBV5-1 to TRBJ2-3; 9 bases match TRBD2. This CDR3 contains 15 residues. The ends lost 6 bases at V and 2 bases at J; junction bases unmatched: 7. Germline loops: CDR1 SGHRS, CDR2 YFSETQ. CDR3 residues: CASIERGAYTDTQYF. The CDR3 coding sequence is TGCGCCAGCATCGAGCGGGGGGCTTACACAGATACGCAGTATTTT.

Written as DNA, the CDR3 is TGTGCCTGGAGTGTCGACAGGCCAATGAACACTGAAGCTTTCTTT. This gives the protein CAWSVDRPMNTEAFF. This chain joins TRBV30 and TRBJ1-1, with D possibly being TRBD1 (6 bases). V was clipped by 0 bases and J by 0 bases, with 11 bases between them. The CDR3 totals 15 residues. The germline V gene has CDR1 GTSNPN and CDR2 SVGIG (reference sequence).